Presented here are 11 T cell receptor beta chains from one specimen sequenced in a study of T cell responses to AZD1222 COVID-19 vaccine. TCRdb's table, derived via immunoSEQ multiplex PCR, lists solely in-frame clones and lacks some. The sample lists just under 90,000 clones, about nine tenths occurring once. The sample consisted of peripheral blood, taken 28 days after the second AZD1222 dose. These TCRs come from an adult who received the AZD1222 COVID-19 vaccine.

This clone was counted once. The V call is TRBV30, the J call TRBJ2-7; unclear D gene. This CDR3 region has 11 residues. Germline V gene lookup returns CDR1 GTSNPN and CDR2 SVGIG (reference sequence). With 7 bases removed from V and 3 bases from J, the gap between germline ends came to 10 bases. For the CDR3, the DNA is TGTGCCTTCCAACTGGGCTACGAGCAGTACTTC. It codes for CAFQLGYEQYF. Drawing the rest from reference TRBV30 and TRBJ2-7, the complete variable domain is SQTIHQWPATLVQPVGSPLSLECTVEGTSNPNLYWYRQAAGRGLQLLFYSVGIGQISSEVPQNLSASRPQDRQFILSSKKLLLSDSGFYLCAFQLGYEQYFGPGTRLTVT.

V usage is TRBV7-9 and J usage is TRBJ1-2; D gene ambiguous. The germline V gene encodes CDR1 SEHNR and CDR2 FQNEAQ (reference sequence). Trimming shortened V by 3 bases and J by 1 base, and 12 bases separated the two germline ends. The CDR3 loop spans 15 amino acids. The CDR3 DNA reads as TGTGCCAGCAGCTTCGGGGTGGACCGTAACTATGGCTACACCTTC. The encoded protein is CASSFGVDRNYGYTF.

In its sample, this clone was seen once. V is TRBV5-1 and J is TRBJ1-5; D might be TRBD1 (6 bases). With 0 bases removed from V and 3 bases from J, the gap between germline ends came to 10 bases. This CDR3 contains 15 residues. Per the germline V gene, CDR1 is SGHRS and CDR2 is YFSETQ. The CDR3 loop reads CASSLGQAPNQPQHF. The CDR3 DNA is TGCGCCAGCAGCTTGGGACAGGCCCCCAATCAGCCCCAGCATTTT.

The chain carries TRBV14 and TRBJ1-2; D is undetermined. The germline CDR1 and CDR2 sequences are SGHDN and FVKESK. V was shortened by 5 bases and J by 5 bases, with 18 bases between the two germline ends. The CDR3 is 15 amino acids. The CDR3 loop reads CASSALGEGSYGYTF. The CDR3 nucleotides are TGTGCCAGCAGCGCGCTTGGGGAAGGGAGTTATGGCTACACCTTC.

This clone has more than one count but fewer than ten. The J gene is TRBJ1-4, the V gene TRBV7-9, with no clear D. Trimming took off 2 bases at V and 8 bases at J, with 6 bases between the two ends. This CDR3 has 12 amino acids. Germline V gene data show CDR1 as SEHNR and CDR2 as FQNEAQ (reference sequence). CDR3 bases: TGTGCCAGCAGCTTACAATCGGAAAAACTGTTTTTT. Amino acids: CASSLQSEKLFF.

The table lists this clone with a few counts. V gene TRBV25-1 combines with J gene TRBJ2-3; 8 bases fit TRBD2. CDR1 MGHDK and CDR2 SYGVNS come from the germline V gene. CDR3 length: 16 residues. Trimming at V came to 7 bases and at J to 5 bases, leaving 14 bases not matched to a gene. DNA for the CDR3: TGTGCCAGCACTGACCGGGGCGGGGGGAGAGTAGATACGCAGTATTTT. Translation: CASTDRGGGRVDTQYF.

J is TRBJ2-7 and V is TRBV6-5, with D perhaps being TRBD1 or TRBD2 (5 bases each). V was pared by 6 bases and J by 3 bases, with 15 bases between. CDR3 length: 14 residues. The germline V gene encodes CDR1 MNHEY and CDR2 SVGAGI. The CDR3 DNA reads TGTGCCAGCAGCCTCTACGGGACCAGCTACGAGCAGTACTTC. As protein: CASSLYGTSYEQYF.

The rearrangement joins TRBV29-1 to TRBJ2-7; the match to TRBD1 covers 11 bases. V dropped 5 bases and J dropped 2; count of bases not matched to a gene: 2. Per the germline V gene, CDR1 is SQVTM and CDR2 is ANQGSEA. The CDR3 is 13 amino acids. This CDR3 reads CSVQDRGPYEQYF. Written as DNA, the CDR3 is TGCAGCGTTCAGGACAGGGGGCCCTACGAGCAGTACTTC.

The chain uses TRBV4-3 and TRBJ1-2, with 8 bases matching TRBD1. V trimming: 4 bases; J trimming: 7 bases; junction bases outside the gene matches: 2. This CDR3 is built from 12 residues. CDR1 and CDR2 from the germline V gene are LGHNA and YSLEER. The CDR3 DNA reads TGCGCCAGCAGCCTCGGACAGGGTGGCTACACCTTC. Protein: CASSLGQGGYTF.

The chain uses TRBV2 and TRBJ2-3; 8 bases line up with TRBD2. The length of the CDR3 is 14 residues. V lost 11 bases, J lost 2 bases, and 9 bases stayed unmatched. The germline V gene has CDR1 SNHLY and CDR2 FYNNEI. The CDR3 is CAGNRLANTDTQYF. The CDR3 DNA reads TGTGCCGGCAACAGACTAGCGAACACAGATACGCAGTATTTT.

This sequence joins TRBV3-1 (or the pseudogene TRBV3-2) and TRBJ1-1, with D hard to call. The V end was cut by 1 base, the J end by 1 base, with 7 bases between. Per germline, CDR1 LGHDT and CDR2 YNNKEL (reference sequence). The CDR3 is 14 residues long. Written as DNA, the CDR3 is TGTGCCAGCAGCCAAGGGAGTCAGAACACTGAAGCTTTCTTT. Its protein product is CASSQGSQNTEAFF.